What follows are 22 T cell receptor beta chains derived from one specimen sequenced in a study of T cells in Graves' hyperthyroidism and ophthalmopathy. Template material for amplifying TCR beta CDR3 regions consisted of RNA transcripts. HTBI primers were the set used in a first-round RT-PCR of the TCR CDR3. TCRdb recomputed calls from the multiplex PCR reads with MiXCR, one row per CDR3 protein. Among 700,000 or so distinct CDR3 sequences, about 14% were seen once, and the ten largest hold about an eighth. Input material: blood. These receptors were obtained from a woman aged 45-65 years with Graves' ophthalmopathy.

The CDR3 reads CASIPRGQRKYLQFF. As DNA, the CDR3 is TGTGCCAGTATCCCTCGGGGACAGCGAAAATACCTCCAGTTCTTC. The chain has TRBV5-4 and TRBJ2-1; TRBD1 agrees at 7 bases. This CDR3 contains 15 residues. Germline V gene data show CDR1 as SGHNT and CDR2 as YYREEE (reference sequence). V dropped 8 bases and J dropped 13; count of bases not matched to a gene: 21.

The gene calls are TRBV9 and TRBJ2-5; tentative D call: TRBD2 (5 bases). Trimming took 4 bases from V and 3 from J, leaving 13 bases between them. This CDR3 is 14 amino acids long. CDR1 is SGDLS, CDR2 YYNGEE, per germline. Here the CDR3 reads CASSSSGVKETQYF. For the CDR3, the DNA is TGTGCCAGCAGCTCCTCCGGGGTAAAAGAGACCCAGTACTTC.

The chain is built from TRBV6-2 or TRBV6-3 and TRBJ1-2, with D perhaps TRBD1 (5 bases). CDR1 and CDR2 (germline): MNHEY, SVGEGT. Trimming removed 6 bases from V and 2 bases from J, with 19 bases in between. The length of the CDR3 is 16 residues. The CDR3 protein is CASSLRTGQWNYGYTF. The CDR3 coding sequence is TGTGCCAGCAGCCTAAGAACTGGACAATGGAACTATGGCTACACCTTC.

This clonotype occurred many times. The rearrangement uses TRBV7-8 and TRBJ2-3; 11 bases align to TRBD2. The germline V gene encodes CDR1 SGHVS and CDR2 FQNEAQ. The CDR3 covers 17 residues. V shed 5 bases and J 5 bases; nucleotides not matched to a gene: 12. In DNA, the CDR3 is TGTGCCAGCAGCCCAACCGAACTAGCGGGAGTTCTAGATACGCAGTATTTT. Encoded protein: CASSPTELAGVLDTQYF.

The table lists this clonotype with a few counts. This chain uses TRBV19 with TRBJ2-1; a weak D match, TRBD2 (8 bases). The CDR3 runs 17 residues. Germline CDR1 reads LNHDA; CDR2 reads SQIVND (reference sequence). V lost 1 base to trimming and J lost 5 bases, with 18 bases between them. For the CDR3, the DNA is TGTGCCAGTAGTATAGGAGGGGGCGGGGGGCGAAACAATGAGCAGTTCTTC. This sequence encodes CASSIGGGGGRNNEQFF.

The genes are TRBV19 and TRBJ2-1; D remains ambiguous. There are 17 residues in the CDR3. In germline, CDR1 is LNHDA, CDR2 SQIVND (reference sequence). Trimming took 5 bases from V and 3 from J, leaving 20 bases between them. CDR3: CASSPTVRKKRYNEQFF. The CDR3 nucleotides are TGTGCCAGTAGTCCGACGGTGCGCAAGAAGCGCTACAATGAGCAGTTCTTC.

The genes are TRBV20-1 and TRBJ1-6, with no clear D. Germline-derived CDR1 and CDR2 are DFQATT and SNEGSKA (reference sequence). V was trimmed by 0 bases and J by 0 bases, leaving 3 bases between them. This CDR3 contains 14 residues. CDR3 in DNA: TGCAGTGCTAGAGAGGGCTCCTATAATTCACCCCTCCACTTT. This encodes CSAREGSYNSPLHF.

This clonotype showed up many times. The CDR3 DNA sequence: TGTGCCAGCTCACCAGAGGCGGGAGGATCTGGAGGCAATGAGCAGTTCTTC. It translates to CASSPEAGGSGGNEQFF. This rearrangement joins TRBV18 to TRBJ2-1, with 8 bases that match TRBD2. This CDR3 spans 17 amino acids. CDR1 is KGHSH, CDR2 LQKENI, per germline. V was clipped by 2 bases and J by 6 bases; unmatched bases: 12.

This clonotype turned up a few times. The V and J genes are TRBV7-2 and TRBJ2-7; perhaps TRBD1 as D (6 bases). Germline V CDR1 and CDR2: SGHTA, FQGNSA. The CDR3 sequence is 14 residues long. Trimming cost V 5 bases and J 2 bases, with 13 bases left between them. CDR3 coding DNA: TGTGCCAGCAGCCGCCGGGACACCGCCTACGAGCAGTACTTC. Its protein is CASSRRDTAYEQYF. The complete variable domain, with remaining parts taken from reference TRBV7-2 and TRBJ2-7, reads GAGVSQSPSNKVTEKGKDVELRCDPISGHTALYWYRQSLGQGLEFLIYFQGNSAPDKSGLPSDRFSAERTGGSVSTLTIQRTQQEDSAVYLCASSRRDTAYEQYFGPGTRLTVT.

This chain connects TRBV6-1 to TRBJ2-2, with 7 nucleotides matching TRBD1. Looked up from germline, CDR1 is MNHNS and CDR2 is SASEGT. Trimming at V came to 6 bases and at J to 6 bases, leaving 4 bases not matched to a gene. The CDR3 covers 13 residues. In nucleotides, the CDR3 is TGTGCCAGCAGACAGGGGTCGGCCGGGGAGCTGTTTTTT. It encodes CASRQGSAGELFF.

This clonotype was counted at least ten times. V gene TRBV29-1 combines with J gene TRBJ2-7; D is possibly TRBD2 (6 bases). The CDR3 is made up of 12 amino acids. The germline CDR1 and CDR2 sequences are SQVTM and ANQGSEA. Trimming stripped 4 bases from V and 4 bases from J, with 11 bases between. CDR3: CSVGGTAYEQYF. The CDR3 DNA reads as TGCAGCGTTGGCGGGACCGCATACGAGCAGTACTTC.

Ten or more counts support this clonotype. The CDR3, as DNA: TGTGCCAGCAGCCGGGGACTAGCGGGAGATGTGGGGCAGTTCTTC. This encodes CASSRGLAGDVGQFF. The chain employs TRBV7-3 and TRBJ2-1; 14 bases agree with TRBD2. J was trimmed by 12 bases and V by 5 bases; bases with no gene match: 9. CDR3 size: 15 residues. Germline assignment: CDR1 SGHTA and CDR2 FQGTGA.

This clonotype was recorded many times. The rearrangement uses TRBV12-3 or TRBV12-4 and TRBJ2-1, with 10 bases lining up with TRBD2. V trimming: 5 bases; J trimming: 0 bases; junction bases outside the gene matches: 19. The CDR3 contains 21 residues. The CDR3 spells CASSPPVGLAGVKSSYNEQFF. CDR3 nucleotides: TGTGCCAGCAGTCCACCGGTGGGGCTAGCGGGGGTGAAGAGCTCCTACAATGAGCAGTTCTTC.

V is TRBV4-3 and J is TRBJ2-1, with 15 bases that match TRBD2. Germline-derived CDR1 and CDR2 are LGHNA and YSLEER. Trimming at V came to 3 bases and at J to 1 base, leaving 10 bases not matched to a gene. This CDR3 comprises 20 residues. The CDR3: CASSHERTSGRAVSYNEQFF. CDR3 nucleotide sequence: TGCGCCAGCAGCCACGAGAGGACTAGCGGGAGGGCCGTTTCCTACAATGAGCAGTTCTTC.

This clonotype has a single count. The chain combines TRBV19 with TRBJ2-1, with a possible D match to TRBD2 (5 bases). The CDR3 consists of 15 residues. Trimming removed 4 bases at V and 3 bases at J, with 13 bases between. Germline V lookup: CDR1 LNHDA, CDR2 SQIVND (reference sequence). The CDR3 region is CASSTLAPSYNEQFF. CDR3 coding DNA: TGTGCCAGTAGTACCCTAGCTCCCAGCTACAATGAGCAGTTCTTC. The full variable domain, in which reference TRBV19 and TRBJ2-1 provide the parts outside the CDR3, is DGGITQSPKYLFRKEGQNVTLSCEQNLNHDAMYWYRQDPGQGLRLIYYSQIVNDFQKGDIAEGYSVSREKKESFPLTVTSAQKNPTAFYLCASSTLAPSYNEQFFGPGTRLTVL.

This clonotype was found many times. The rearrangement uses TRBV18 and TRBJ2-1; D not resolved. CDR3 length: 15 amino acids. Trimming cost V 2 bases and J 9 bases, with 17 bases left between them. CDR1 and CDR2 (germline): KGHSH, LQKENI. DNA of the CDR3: TGTGCCAGCTCACCAGTACAAGCCGCGATAGGTGAGCAGTTCTTC. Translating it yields CASSPVQAAIGEQFF.

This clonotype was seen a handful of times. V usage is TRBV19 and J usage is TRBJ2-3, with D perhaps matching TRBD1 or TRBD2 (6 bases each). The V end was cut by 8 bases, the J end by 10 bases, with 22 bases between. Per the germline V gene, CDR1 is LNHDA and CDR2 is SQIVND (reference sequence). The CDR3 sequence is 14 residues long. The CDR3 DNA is TGTGCCAGTCGGACAGAGTTAGGAGGAGGGCCGCAGTATTTT. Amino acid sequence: CASRTELGGGPQYF.

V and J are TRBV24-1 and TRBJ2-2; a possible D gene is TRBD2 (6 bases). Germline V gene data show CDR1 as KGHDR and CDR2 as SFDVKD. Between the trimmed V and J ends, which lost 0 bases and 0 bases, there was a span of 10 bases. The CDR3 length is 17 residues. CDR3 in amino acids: CATSDLQLAANTGELFF. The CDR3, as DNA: TGTGCCACCAGTGATTTGCAATTAGCGGCGAACACCGGGGAGCTGTTTTTT.

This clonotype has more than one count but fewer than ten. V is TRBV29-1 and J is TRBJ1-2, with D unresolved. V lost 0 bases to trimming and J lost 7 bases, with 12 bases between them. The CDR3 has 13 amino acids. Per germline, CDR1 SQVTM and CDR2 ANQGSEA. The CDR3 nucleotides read TGCAGCGTTGAAGACAGGCAGGATCGTGGCTACACCTTC. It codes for CSVEDRQDRGYTF.

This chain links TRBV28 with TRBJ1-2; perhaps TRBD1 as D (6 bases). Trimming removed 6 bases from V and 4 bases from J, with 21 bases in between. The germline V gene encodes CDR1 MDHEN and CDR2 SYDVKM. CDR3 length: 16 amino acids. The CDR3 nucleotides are TGTGCCAGCAGGAGTCCACAAGACAGGATATCCTATGGCTACACCTTC. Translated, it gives CASRSPQDRISYGYTF.

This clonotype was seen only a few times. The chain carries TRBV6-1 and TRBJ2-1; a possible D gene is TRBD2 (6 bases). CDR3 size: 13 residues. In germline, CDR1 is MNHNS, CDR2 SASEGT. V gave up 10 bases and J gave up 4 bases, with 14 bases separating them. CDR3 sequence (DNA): TGTGCCACCTGCTCTAGCGAATACAATGAGCAGTTCTTC. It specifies CATCSSEYNEQFF.

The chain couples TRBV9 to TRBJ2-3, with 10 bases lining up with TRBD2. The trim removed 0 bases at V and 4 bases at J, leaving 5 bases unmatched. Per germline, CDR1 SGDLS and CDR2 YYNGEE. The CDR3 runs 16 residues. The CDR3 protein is CASSVAIAGGSDTQYF. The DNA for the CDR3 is TGTGCCAGCAGCGTAGCAATAGCGGGAGGATCAGATACGCAGTATTTT. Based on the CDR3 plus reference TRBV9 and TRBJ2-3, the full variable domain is DSGVTQTPKHLITATGQRVTLRCSPRSGDLSVYWYQQSLDQGLQFLIQYYNGEERAKGNILERFSAQQFPDLHSELNLSSLELGDSALYFCASSVAIAGGSDTQYFGPGTRLTVL.